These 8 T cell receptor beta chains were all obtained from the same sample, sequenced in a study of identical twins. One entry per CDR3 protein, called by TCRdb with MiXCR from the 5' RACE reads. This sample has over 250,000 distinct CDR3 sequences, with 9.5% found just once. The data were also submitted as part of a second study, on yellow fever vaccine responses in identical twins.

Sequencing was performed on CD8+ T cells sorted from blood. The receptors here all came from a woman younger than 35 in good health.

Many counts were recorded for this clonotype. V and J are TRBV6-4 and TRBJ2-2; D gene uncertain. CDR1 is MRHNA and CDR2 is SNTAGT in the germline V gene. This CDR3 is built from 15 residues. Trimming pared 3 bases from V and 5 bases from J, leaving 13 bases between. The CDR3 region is CASSENPGWTGELFF. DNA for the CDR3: TGTGCCAGCAGTGAGAACCCGGGTTGGACCGGGGAGCTGTTTTTT.

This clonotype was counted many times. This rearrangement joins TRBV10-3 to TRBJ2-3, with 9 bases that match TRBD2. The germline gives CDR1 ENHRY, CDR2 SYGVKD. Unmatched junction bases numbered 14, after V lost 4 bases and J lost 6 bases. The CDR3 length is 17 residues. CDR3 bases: TGTGCCATCAGTGGCCATCGTGCTAGCGGGGAAGCCGATACGCAGTATTTT. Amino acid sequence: CAISGHRASGEADTQYF.

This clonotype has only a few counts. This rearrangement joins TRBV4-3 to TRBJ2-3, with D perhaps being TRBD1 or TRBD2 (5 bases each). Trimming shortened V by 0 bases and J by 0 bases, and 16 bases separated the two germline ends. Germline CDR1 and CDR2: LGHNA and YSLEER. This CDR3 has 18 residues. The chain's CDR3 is CASSQDRDVGSSTDTQYF. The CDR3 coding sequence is TGCGCCAGCAGCCAAGACCGGGACGTAGGATCTAGCACAGATACGCAGTATTTT.

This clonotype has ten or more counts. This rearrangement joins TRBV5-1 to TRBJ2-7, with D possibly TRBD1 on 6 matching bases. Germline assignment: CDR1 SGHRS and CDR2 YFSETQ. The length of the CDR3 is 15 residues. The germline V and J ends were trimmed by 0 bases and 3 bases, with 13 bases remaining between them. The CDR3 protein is CASSLEVGGYYEQYF. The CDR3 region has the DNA TGCGCCAGCAGCTTGGAGGTAGGGGGATACTACGAGCAGTACTTC.

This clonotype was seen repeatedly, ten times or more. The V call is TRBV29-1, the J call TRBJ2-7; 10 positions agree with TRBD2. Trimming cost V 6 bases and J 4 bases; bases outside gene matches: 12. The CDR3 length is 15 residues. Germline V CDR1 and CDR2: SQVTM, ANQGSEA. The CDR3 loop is CSVPAPSGSKYEQYF. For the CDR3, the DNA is TGCAGCGTACCGGCCCCTAGCGGGAGTAAGTACGAGCAGTACTTC.

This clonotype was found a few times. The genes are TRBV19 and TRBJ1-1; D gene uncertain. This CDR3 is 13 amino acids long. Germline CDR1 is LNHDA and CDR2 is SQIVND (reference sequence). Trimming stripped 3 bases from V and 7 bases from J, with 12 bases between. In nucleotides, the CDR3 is TGTGCCAGTAGTATCCCCCTCAGAGTTGAAGCTTTCTTT. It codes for CASSIPLRVEAFF.

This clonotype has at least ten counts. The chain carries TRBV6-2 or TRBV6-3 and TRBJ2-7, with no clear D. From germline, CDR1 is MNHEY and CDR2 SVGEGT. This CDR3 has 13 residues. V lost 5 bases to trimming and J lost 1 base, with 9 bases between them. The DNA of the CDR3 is TGTGCCAGCAGTCCGACTGCATCCTACGAGCAGTACTTC. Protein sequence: CASSPTASYEQYF.

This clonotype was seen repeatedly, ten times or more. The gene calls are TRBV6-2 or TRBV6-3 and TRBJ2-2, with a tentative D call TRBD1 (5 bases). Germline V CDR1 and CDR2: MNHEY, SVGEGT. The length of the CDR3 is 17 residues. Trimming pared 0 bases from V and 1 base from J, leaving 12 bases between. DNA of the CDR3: TGTGCCAGCAGTTACTCTCAGGGAACCTTGAACACCGGGGAGCTGTTTTTT. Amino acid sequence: CASSYSQGTLNTGELFF.